This T cell receptor beta chain is from a study of Graves' ophthalmopathy and Graves' hyperthyroidism. The V and J ends lost 6 bases and 7 bases, in that order; junction bases with no gene match: 13. The CDR3 totals 16 residues. Germline CDR1 and CDR2: LNHNV and YYDKDF (reference sequence). RNA transcripts yielded amplified TCR beta CDR3 regions. Second-round multiplex PCR followed a first-round RT-PCR using HTBI primers. In TCRdb, the multiplex PCR reads were re-called with MiXCR into one record per CDR3 protein. The repertoire holds approximately 1.2 million distinct CDR3 sequences, with approximately 35% as singletons.

Specimen: peripheral blood or thyroid tissue (not recorded which). This receptor was identified in an adult man with Graves' hyperthyroidism. The chain uses TRBV15 and TRBJ1-4; 8 bases match TRBD1. CDR3 loop: CATRGDRGIVAEKLFF. The CDR3 DNA sequence: TGTGCCACCAGGGGCGACAGGGGAATCGTCGCTGAAAAACTGTTTTTT.